These 9 T cell receptor beta chains were all obtained from the same sample, sequenced in a study of molecular identifiers for immune sequencing clone quantification. TCRdb reprocessed the PCR reads with MiXCR, giving one entry per CDR3 protein. The table shows a few hundred thousand distinct CDR3 sequences, with 24% occurring only once. Sequenced input: naive CD8+ T cells from blood, with Jurkat cell RNA spiked in. Subset specified: FACS-sorted CD8+CD4-CCR7+CD45RA+ naive T cells. The origin of the receptors is a human donor in good health. Some libraries in this study had Jurkat cell RNA spiked in.

This clonotype has a count of ten or more. The chain employs TRBV4-3 and TRBJ1-1, with D unclear. Trimming cost V 0 bases and J 8 bases, with 13 bases left between them. Germline V gene lookup returns CDR1 LGHNA and CDR2 YSLEER. This CDR3 has 14 amino acids. The CDR3 DNA is TGCGCCAGCAGCCAAGATCGGGCTGGAAACGAAGCTTTCTTT. Its protein is CASSQDRAGNEAFF.

This clonotype came up many times. The chain is built from TRBV7-2 and TRBJ1-6; TRBD1 aligns across 9 bases. Germline CDR1 SGHTA, CDR2 FQGNSA. V was clipped by 4 bases and J by 7 bases; unmatched bases: 5. The CDR3 contains 15 residues. The CDR3 DNA reads as TGTGCCAGCAGCTACGGACAGGGGTTAAATTCACCCCTCCACTTT. Translation gives CASSYGQGLNSPLHF.

This chain uses TRBV19 with TRBJ1-1; D remains ambiguous. V was clipped by 3 bases and J by 1 base, with 12 bases between them. Looked up from germline, CDR1 is LNHDA and CDR2 is SQIVND (reference sequence). The CDR3 sequence is 15 residues long. Here the CDR3 DNA reads TGTGCCAGTAGTATCGCTCCAGGCTCGAACACTGAAGCTTTCTTT. As protein: CASSIAPGSNTEAFF.

To note about this clonotype: A read error is possible here, since a much larger clone lies one base away. The gene calls are TRBV6-6 and TRBJ2-1; 10 nucleotides line up with TRBD1. CDR1 MNHNY and CDR2 SVGAGI come from the germline V gene (reference sequence). The CDR3 contains 15 residues. The CDR3 region has the DNA TGTGCCAGCAGATTGACAGGGGGCTGGGACAAAGAGCAGTTCTTC. Its translation: CASRLTGGWDKEQFF.

In the case of this clonotype: Since a much larger clone is just one base distant, this may be a read error. This sequence joins TRBV9 and TRBJ2-3, with D hard to call. The germline CDR1 and CDR2 sequences are SGDLS and YYNGEE. The CDR3 spans 16 residues. Trimming cost V 0 bases and J 2 bases, with 13 bases left between them. CDR3 DNA: TGTGCCAGCAGCGTAGAGGCAGGATGGAACACAGATACGCAGTATTTT. Translation: CASSVEAGWNTDTQYF.

This clonotype was counted between two and nine times. This chain uses TRBV20-1 with TRBJ2-1, with D possibly being TRBD2 (6 bases). The germline V gene has CDR1 DFQATT and CDR2 SNEGSKA (reference sequence). Between the trimmed V and J ends, which lost 0 bases and 10 bases, there was a span of 10 bases. The CDR3 loop spans 12 amino acids. CDR3 sequence: CSARDGTPEQFF. The CDR3 nucleotides read TGCAGTGCTAGAGACGGGACTCCCGAGCAGTTCTTC.

This clonotype was counted at least ten times. V is TRBV6-5 and J is TRBJ2-3; 9 positions match TRBD2. CDR1 is MNHEY and CDR2 is SVGAGI in the germline V gene. The CDR3 covers 14 residues. V dropped 4 bases and J dropped 6; count of bases not matched to a gene: 5. CDR3: CASSFTSGLDTQYF. CDR3 sequence (DNA): TGTGCCAGCAGTTTTACTAGCGGGCTGGATACGCAGTATTTT.

This clonotype has only a few counts. This chain's CDR3 is CASSLTNTDTQYF. CDR3 DNA: TGTGCCAGCAGCTTAACCAACACAGATACGCAGTATTTT. The chain joins TRBV7-9 to TRBJ2-3, with unresolved D. The CDR3 is made up of 13 amino acids. V lost 2 bases, J lost 2 bases, and 5 bases lay in between. Germline V gives CDR1 SEHNR, CDR2 FQNEAQ (reference sequence).

This clonotype came up many times. The gene calls are TRBV30 and TRBJ2-2; unclear D gene. V dropped 0 bases and J dropped 3 bases, with 8 bases sitting between them. The CDR3 is 14 residues long. Per germline, CDR1 GTSNPN and CDR2 SVGIG (reference sequence). The CDR3: CAWSVQIDTGELFF. In DNA form, the CDR3 reads TGTGCCTGGAGTGTACAGATAGACACCGGGGAGCTGTTTTTT. Using reference TRBV30 and TRBJ2-2 for the parts outside the CDR3, the full variable domain is SQTIHQWPATLVQPVGSPLSLECTVEGTSNPNLYWYRQAAGRGLQLLFYSVGIGQISSEVPQNLSASRPQDRQFILSSKKLLLSDSGFYLCAWSVQIDTGELFFGEGSRLTVL.